This TCR beta chain derives from a study of vaccination and CD4 T cells after COVID-19. Study background: Overlapping spike peptides from SARS-CoV-2, HCoV-NL63, HCoV-OC43 and HCoV-229E served to stimulate the cells. General study results and limits: Spike mono-reactivity was shown by 304 of 307 vaccine-specific clones in convalescent patients. Convalescent patients saw a median around 83% of their reactive clones show up only after vaccination.

In the case of this clonotype: The antigen remains undetermined.

Indicated treatment: approximately 9-day PBMC culture with coronavirus spike peptide pools or control peptides (ViraFEST assay). CD4+ T-cell collection from the unexposed donor predated the COVID-19 pandemic (2011-2018). Germline CDR1 reads MNHNS; CDR2 reads SASEGT. V lost 7 bases and J lost 8; bases outside the gene matches: 8. The CDR3 is made up of 13 amino acids. Researchers used the Oncomine TCR Beta short-read assay to sequence DNA from cultured CD4+ T cells. The template was genomic DNA from cultured CD4+ T cells. TCRdb reprocessed the PCR reads via MiXCR and lists one record per CDR3 protein. The sample includes some 7,000 distinct CDR3 sequences, about 26% of them seen just once.

Sequencing was performed on CD4+ T cells from blood, cultured in vitro. The receptor was isolated from a human donor in good health. The J gene is TRBJ1-1, the V gene TRBV6-1, with 9 bases fitting TRBD1. The CDR3 reads CASIYRDRGEAFF. The CDR3 region has the DNA TGTGCCAGCATCTATAGAGACAGGGGGGAAGCTTTCTTT.